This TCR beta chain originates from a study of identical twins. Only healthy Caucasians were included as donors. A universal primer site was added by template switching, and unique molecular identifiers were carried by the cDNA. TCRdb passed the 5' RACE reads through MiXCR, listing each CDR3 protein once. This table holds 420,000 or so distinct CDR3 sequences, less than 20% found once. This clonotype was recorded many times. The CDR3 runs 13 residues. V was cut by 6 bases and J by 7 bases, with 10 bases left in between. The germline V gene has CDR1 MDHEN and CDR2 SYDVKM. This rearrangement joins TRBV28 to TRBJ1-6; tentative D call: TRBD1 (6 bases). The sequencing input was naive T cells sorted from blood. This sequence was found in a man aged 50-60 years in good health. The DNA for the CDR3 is TGTGCCAGCAGACAGGGAATCAATTCACCCCTCCACTTT. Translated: CASRQGINSPLHF.